The present TCR beta chain was sequenced within a study of cytomegalovirus exposure and HLA in healthy donors. General study points: As a later analysis revealed, the rate of TCR association differed by HLA locus, with DRB1 most and HLA-C fewest. Researchers reported that a few CMV-associated chains were confirmed in vitro as CMV antigen-specific.

The study sampled nominally healthy donors, though unrecorded immune exposures were likely. Points on this clone: The antigen is unknown.

The study ran its PCR with 60 Vbeta and 13 Jbeta primers. TCRdb's table, derived via immunoSEQ multiplex PCR, lists solely in-frame clones and lacks some. Here the sample spans roughly 160,000 clones, roughly 80% being singletons. CDR1 is SGHVT, CDR2 SQSDAQ, per germline. The CDR3 contains 15 residues. Unmatched junction bases numbered 4, after V lost 5 bases and J lost 0 bases. The receptor comes from a woman aged 25 to 39 in good health and CMV-seropositive. Material for sequencing was PBMCs. The chain uses TRBV7-4 and TRBJ1-3; TRBD1 aligns across 7 bases. This chain's CDR3 is CASSQGTDSGNTIYF. CDR3 in DNA: TGTGCCAGCAGCCAGGGGACAGACTCTGGAAACACCATATATTTT. The full variable domain, in which reference TRBV7-4 and TRBJ1-3 provide the parts outside the CDR3, is GAGVSQSPRYKVAKRGRDVALRCDSISGHVTLYWYRQTLGQGSEVLTYSQSDAQRDKSGRPSGRFSAERPERSVSTLKIQRTEQGDSAVYLCASSQGTDSGNTIYFGEGSWLTVV.